One sample yielded the 32 T cell receptor beta chains listed below, sequenced in a study of response to subunit inactivated influenza vaccine. TCRdb analysed the RT-PCR reads with MiXCR anew, one entry per CDR3 protein. Here the sample spans about 480,000 distinct CDR3 sequences, roughly 13% being singletons. Here the sequenced sample was PBMCs from blood, taken 45 days after vaccination. These receptors all come from a man aged 45 to 65 who received an inactivated influenza vaccine.

The rearrangement uses TRBV2 and TRBJ2-5, with 9 bases fitting TRBD1. The CDR3 spans 17 residues. With V trimmed by 5 bases and J by 3 bases, 13 bases remained unmatched. Germline V lookup: CDR1 SNHLY, CDR2 FYNNEI. The CDR3 sequence is CASSIFLDRGMEETQYF. The CDR3 nucleotides read TGTGCCAGCAGTATCTTTCTAGACAGGGGGATGGAAGAGACCCAGTACTTC.

This clonotype appeared a few times. The V call is TRBV7-2, the J call TRBJ2-3; 7 bases align to TRBD2. V dropped 2 bases and J dropped 0; count of bases not matched to a gene: 2. The germline CDR1 and CDR2 sequences are SGHTA and FQGNSA. This CDR3 spans 15 amino acids. CDR3 sequence (DNA): TGTGCCAGCAGCTTATACGGGGGGAGCACAGATACGCAGTATTTT. Amino acid sequence: CASSLYGGSTDTQYF.

This clonotype was recorded a few times. This chain links TRBV11-2 with TRBJ2-2, with D perhaps TRBD1 (6 bases). V lost 1 base and J lost 6, with 12 bases in between. Germline V gives CDR1 SGHAT, CDR2 FQNNGV. The length of the CDR3 is 15 residues. The CDR3 region has the DNA TGTGCCAGCAGCTTAGTCAGGGGTACGGCCGGGGAGCTGTTTTTT. The encoded protein is CASSLVRGTAGELFF.

The chain couples TRBV7-2 to TRBJ2-3, with 12 bases that match TRBD1. J lost 10 bases, V lost 4 bases, and 15 bases had no gene match. The CDR3 runs 17 residues. Germline CDR1 and CDR2: SGHTA and FQGNSA. As DNA, the CDR3 is TGTGCCAGCAGCTCCTCCGGGACAGGGGGCCTGGGTTCTGCGCAGTATTTT. It is translated as CASSSSGTGGLGSAQYF.

The chain links TRBV6-5 to TRBJ1-2; D remains unclear. The V gene lost 0 bases and the J gene lost 5 bases, with 10 bases spanning the gap. The germline V gene encodes CDR1 MNHEY and CDR2 SVGAGI. The CDR3 runs 14 residues. The CDR3 DNA reads as TGTGCCAGCAGTTACTCTTCCCGAGGGTATGGCTACACCTTC. Translated, it gives CASSYSSRGYGYTF.

The chain employs TRBV4-2 and TRBJ2-5; D is perhaps TRBD1 or TRBD2 (7 bases each). V was shortened by 0 bases and J by 2 bases, with 16 bases between the two germline ends. The V gene's germline CDR1 is LGHNA and CDR2 YNFKEQ. This CDR3 spans 17 amino acids. Here the CDR3 DNA reads TGTGCCAGCAGCCAAGATCAGGGGGGAGGGAATCAAGAGACCCAGTACTTC. Its translation: CASSQDQGGGNQETQYF.

This clonotype was picked up a small number of times. One end of the junction does not line up with germline, which may come from a read error. V gene TRBV30 combines with J gene TRBJ1-2; D might be TRBD1 (5 bases). The CDR3 is 12 amino acids. In germline, CDR1 is GTSNPN, CDR2 SVGIG (reference sequence). CDR3 sequence (DNA): TGTGCCTGGTCAAACCCAGGGACGCGTTTGTTCTTC. Protein product: CAWSNPGTRLFF.

The chain joins TRBV6-1 to TRBJ2-6, with a possible D match to TRBD2 (6 bases). CDR3 size: 16 residues. V was cut by 4 bases and J by 1 base, with 11 bases left in between. Germline assignment: CDR1 MNHNS and CDR2 SASEGT. CDR3 residues: CASSGAGLSGANVLTF. In DNA, the CDR3 is TGTGCCAGCAGTGGGGCAGGACTATCTGGGGCCAACGTCCTGACTTTC.

The chain combines TRBV6-5 with TRBJ1-1; no firm D call. Germline CDR1 and CDR2: MNHEY and SVGAGI. This CDR3 is built from 15 residues. V gave up 7 bases and J gave up 0 bases, with 15 bases separating them. CDR3 sequence (DNA): TGTGCCAGCACTTCGGATTCGGGAATGAACACTGAAGCTTTCTTT. Amino acids: CASTSDSGMNTEAFF.

This clonotype was counted ten times or more. The chain couples TRBV12-3 or TRBV12-4 to TRBJ2-3; 8 bases are a match to TRBD1. With V trimmed by 4 bases and J by 5 bases, 8 bases remained unmatched. The CDR3 is made up of 15 amino acids. CDR3 sequence (DNA): TGTGCCAGCAGTTCCCGCAGGGGGCTTATAGATACGCAGTATTTT. Residues: CASSSRRGLIDTQYF.

In its sample, this clonotype was seen many times. V gene TRBV12-3 or TRBV12-4 combines with J gene TRBJ1-3; perhaps TRBD1 as D (5 bases). V shed 7 bases and J shed 0 bases, with 19 bases lying between them. This CDR3 comprises 17 residues. For the CDR3, the DNA is TGTGCCAGCACTTCCCGATTGGGGCAGAACTCTGGAAACACCATATATTTT. Translating it yields CASTSRLGQNSGNTIYF.

The chain uses TRBV11-2 and TRBJ1-2; possibly TRBD1 for D (5 bases). V shed 7 bases and J shed 1 base, with 10 bases lying between them. Germline V CDR1 and CDR2: SGHAT, FQNNGV. The CDR3 is 13 residues long. The CDR3 DNA reads as TGTGCCAGCACTCGGGGCAGTAACTATGGCTACACCTTC. Encoded protein: CASTRGSNYGYTF. Complete variable domain (other parts from reference TRBV11-2 and TRBJ1-2): EAGVAQSPRYKIIEKRQSVAFWCNPISGHATLYWYQQILGQGPKLLIQFQNNGVVDDSQLPKDRFSAERLKGVDSTLKIQPAKLEDSAVYLCASTRGSNYGYTFGSGTRLTVV.

This clonotype was counted a few times. This rearrangement joins TRBV10-3 to TRBJ2-3, with 9 bases lining up with TRBD2. The germline V gene encodes CDR1 ENHRY and CDR2 SYGVKD. There are 14 residues in the CDR3. V shed 10 bases, J shed 2 bases, and the junction held 7 bases outside the gene matches. CDR3 residues: CATSTSGYTDTQYF. The CDR3 coding sequence is TGTGCCACCTCGACTAGCGGTTACACAGATACGCAGTATTTT.

The table lists this clonotype with a few counts. The chain is built from TRBV7-2 and TRBJ2-3; D perhaps matches TRBD1 (5 bases). Trimming cost V 1 base and J 2 bases, with 7 bases left between them. Germline V gives CDR1 SGHTA, CDR2 FQGNSA. The CDR3 length is 14 residues. The CDR3 region has the DNA TGTGCCAGCAGCTTAGACAGGATCACAGATACGCAGTATTTT. It translates to CASSLDRITDTQYF.

This clonotype was counted only a few times. The rearrangement uses TRBV6-5 and TRBJ1-2, with no clear D. Germline lookup yields CDR1 MNHEY and CDR2 SVGAGI. The V and J ends lost 3 bases and 4 bases respectively, with 15 bases between them. The CDR3 is 15 amino acids. The CDR3 DNA follows: TGTGCCAGCAGTTATACCCCAGGCATATTCTATGGCTACACCTTC. It encodes CASSYTPGIFYGYTF.

This clonotype was seen many times. CDR3 loop: CATSARDHSYNEQFF. The CDR3 DNA is TGTGCCACCAGTGCTCGGGACCACTCCTACAATGAGCAGTTCTTC. The chain is built from TRBV24-1 and TRBJ2-1; D might be TRBD1 or TRBD2, each matching 5 bases. There are 15 residues in the CDR3. V lost 5 bases and J lost 0, with 10 bases in between. From germline, CDR1 is KGHDR and CDR2 SFDVKD.

There are a few counts of this clonotype. V and J are TRBV4-2 and TRBJ2-1; the match to TRBD2 covers 7 bases. Germline V CDR1 and CDR2: LGHNA, YNFKEQ. Trimming at V came to 6 bases and at J to 4 bases, leaving 9 bases not matched to a gene. This CDR3 comprises 15 residues. The CDR3 DNA follows: TGTGCCAGCAGGAGATCTAGCGGAAGTTACAATGAGCAGTTCTTC. It codes for CASRRSSGSYNEQFF.

This clonotype showed up just a few times. This rearrangement joins TRBV6-1 to TRBJ1-2; no clear D gene. This CDR3 spans 13 amino acids. The germline V gene encodes CDR1 MNHNS and CDR2 SASEGT. Trimming left V 2 bases short and J 3 bases short, with 7 bases between. CDR3 residues: CASSESGYYGYTF. The DNA of the CDR3 is TGTGCCAGCAGTGAATCTGGTTACTATGGCTACACCTTC.

This clonotype was observed a few times. The rearrangement uses TRBV7-2 and TRBJ1-1; 7 bases line up with TRBD1. Trimming took 2 bases from V and 4 from J; bases not matched to a gene: 7. This CDR3 is built from 15 residues. Germline assignment: CDR1 SGHTA and CDR2 FQGNSA. CDR3 bases: TGTGCCAGCAGCTTAAGCCGGGACAGCACCACTGAAGCTTTCTTT. Translated: CASSLSRDSTTEAFF. Filled out from reference TRBV7-2 and TRBJ1-1, the complete variable domain reads GAGVSQSPSNKVTEKGKDVELRCDPISGHTALYWYRQSLGQGLEFLIYFQGNSAPDKSGLPSDRFSAERTGGSVSTLTIQRTQQEDSAVYLCASSLSRDSTTEAFFGQGTRLTVV.

The table lists this clonotype with a few counts. V and J are TRBV10-3 and TRBJ2-6; D remains ambiguous. Per the germline V gene, CDR1 is ENHRY and CDR2 is SYGVKD. This CDR3 spans 14 amino acids. Trimming removed 4 bases from V and 0 bases from J, with 4 bases in between. Here the CDR3 DNA reads TGTGCCATCAGTGGGGACTCTGGGGCCAACGTCCTGACTTTC. Its translation: CAISGDSGANVLTF.

The rearrangement uses TRBV15 and TRBJ2-5; 9 nucleotides line up with TRBD2. CDR1 and CDR2 (germline): LNHNV, YYDKDF (reference sequence). This CDR3 is built from 16 residues. V trimming: 0 bases; J trimming: 5 bases; junction bases outside the gene matches: 7. CDR3 in DNA: TGTGCCACCAGCAGAGATGGGCGGGGGGGCGTGGAGACCCAGTACTTC. Amino acids: CATSRDGRGGVETQYF.

For this clonotype: At one boundary the junction diverges from the germline segment, which might be a read error. The chain joins TRBV15 to TRBJ2-4; maybe TRBD1 (6 bases). Per germline, CDR1 LNHNV and CDR2 YYDKDF (reference sequence). The CDR3 length is 15 residues. CDR3 amino acids: CATSRDRGGKNFQYF. In DNA, the CDR3 is TGTGCCACCAGCAGAGACAGGGGCGGCAAAAACTTTCAGTACTTC.

The CDR3 is CASSQTDNEQFF. CDR3 sequence (DNA): TGTGCCAGCAGCCAGACTGACAATGAGCAGTTCTTC. The chain is built from TRBV3-1 and TRBJ2-1, with D unclear. Trimming left V 3 bases short and J 5 bases short, with 5 bases between. The germline V gene has CDR1 LGHDT and CDR2 YNNKEL (reference sequence). This CDR3 region has 12 residues.

In this sample, this clonotype turned up a few times. A much larger clone is a single base away; this may be a read error. The chain uses TRBV12-3 or TRBV12-4 and TRBJ2-6, with D perhaps TRBD1 (6 bases). CDR3 length: 18 residues. The CDR3 loop is CACSLNRVWMSGANVLTF. CDR3 in DNA: TGTGCCTGCAGTTTAAACAGGGTATGGATGTCTGGGGCCAACGTCCTGACTTTC.

The sample holds a few counts of this clonotype. The CDR3 DNA reads TGTGCCAGCAGCCACGGACTAGCCCAAGAGACCCAGTACTTC. Its translation is CASSHGLAQETQYF. The chain has TRBV28 and TRBJ2-5; 8 nucleotides match TRBD2. Germline V gene sequence: CDR1 MDHEN, CDR2 SYDVKM. The trim removed 6 bases at V and 1 base at J, leaving 4 bases unmatched. This CDR3 has 14 amino acids. The whole variable domain, remainder taken from reference TRBV28 and TRBJ2-5, is DVKVTQSSRYLVKRTGEKVFLECVQDMDHENMFWYRQDPGLGLRLIYFSYDVKMKEKGDIPEGYSVSREKKERFSLILESASTNQTSMYLCASSHGLAQETQYFGPGTRLLVL.

The chain uses TRBV9 and TRBJ2-3; 10 nucleotides align to TRBD2. J lost 2 bases, V lost 4 bases, and 13 bases had no gene match. Germline V lookup: CDR1 SGDLS, CDR2 YYNGEE. The CDR3 runs to 18 residues. The CDR3: CASSLHFGLAESTDTQYF. The CDR3 DNA follows: TGTGCCAGCAGCCTGCACTTCGGACTAGCGGAATCCACAGATACGCAGTATTTT.

This sequence joins TRBV20-1 and TRBJ2-7; D gene ambiguous. The V end was cut by 5 bases, the J end by 2 bases, with 10 bases between. CDR1 and CDR2 (germline): DFQATT, SNEGSKA (reference sequence). The CDR3 consists of 12 residues. The CDR3 loop is CSAPRQAYEQYF. The DNA for the CDR3 is TGCAGTGCTCCCAGACAAGCCTACGAGCAGTACTTC.

The sample holds a few counts of this clonotype. The V gene is TRBV6-2 or TRBV6-3, the J gene TRBJ1-5, with unresolved D. Germline V gives CDR1 MNHEY, CDR2 SVGEGT. Trimming left V 7 bases short and J 8 bases short, with 15 bases between. There are 13 residues in the CDR3. Written as DNA, the CDR3 is TGTGCCAGCACTGCGTCAGGTTTGGAGCCCCAGCATTTT. Translating it yields CASTASGLEPQHF.

In its sample, this clonotype was seen a few times. The chain couples TRBV7-9 to TRBJ2-1, with 9 bases matching TRBD1. In germline, CDR1 is SEHNR, CDR2 FQNEAQ (reference sequence). J gave up 7 bases and V 5 bases, and 12 bases lay outside the gene matches. The CDR3 sequence is 16 residues long. CDR3 bases: TGTGCCAGCAGCCCCGGACAGGGGAAGGCTCAGAATGAGCAGTTCTTC. It codes for CASSPGQGKAQNEQFF.

In its sample, this clonotype was seen many times. The rearrangement uses TRBV10-2 and TRBJ2-1, with a possible D match to TRBD1 (6 bases). Trimming removed 0 bases from V and 9 bases from J, with 9 bases in between. The CDR3 has 13 residues. Germline lookup yields CDR1 WSHSY and CDR2 SAAADI. As DNA, the CDR3 is TGCGCCAGCAGTGAGTCGGGGGCCGGTGAGCAGTTCTTC. Protein product: CASSESGAGEQFF.

The chain has TRBV20-1 and TRBJ2-7; TRBD1 is a possible D gene (5 bases). In germline, CDR1 is DFQATT, CDR2 SNEGSKA (reference sequence). V was clipped by 0 bases and J by 1 base, with 10 bases between them. This CDR3 is built from 14 residues. In DNA, the CDR3 is TGCAGTGCTAGAGACAGGGCCGGTTCCTACGAGCAGTACTTC. It translates to CSARDRAGSYEQYF.

There are many counts of this clonotype. V and J are TRBV20-1 and TRBJ2-2; D remains ambiguous. Germline loops: CDR1 DFQATT, CDR2 SNEGSKA (reference sequence). The CDR3 consists of 13 residues. V dropped 3 bases and J dropped 0 bases, with 5 bases sitting between them. CDR3 in amino acids: CSASDPNTGELFF. CDR3 in DNA: TGCAGTGCTAGCGACCCGAACACCGGGGAGCTGTTTTTT.